What follows are 23 T cell receptor beta chains derived from one specimen sequenced in a study of OX40 agonist ivuxolimab in advanced cancers. Using immunoSEQ multiplex PCR, the repertoire was profiled, and TCRdb retains in-frame clones only, with some absent. The data contain 30,000 to 45,000 clones, about 87% of them singletons. The sequencing used CD4+ or CD8+ T cells sorted from blood, collected in a trial of the OX40 agonist ivuxolimab. The receptors come from an adult with an advanced solid tumor such as melanoma, head and neck, liver or kidney cancer.

This clone has just a few counts. The chain is built from TRBV30 and TRBJ1-4; maybe TRBD1 (6 bases). This CDR3 is built from 18 residues. Per the germline V gene, CDR1 is GTSNPN and CDR2 is SVGIG (reference sequence). V was trimmed by 5 bases and J by 2 bases, leaving 24 bases between them. This CDR3 is CAWQSGAGMGRTNEKLFF. Written as DNA, the CDR3 is TGTGCCTGGCAATCGGGGGCAGGGATGGGACGGACTAATGAAAAACTGTTTTTT.

The chain carries TRBV13 and TRBJ2-7, with D perhaps assigned TRBD1 or TRBD2 (5 bases each). The length of the CDR3 is 15 residues. CDR1 PRHDT and CDR2 FYEKMQ come from the germline V gene (reference sequence). V was cut by 5 bases and J by 0 bases, with 14 bases left in between. CDR3 DNA sequence: TGTGCCAGCAGCCGTACCGGGACGTTCTCCTACGAGCAGTACTTC. Residues: CASSRTGTFSYEQYF. The complete variable domain, with remaining parts taken from reference TRBV13 and TRBJ2-7, reads AAGVIQSPRHLIKEKRETATLKCYPIPRHDTVYWYQQGPGQDPQFLISFYEKMQSDKGSIPDRFSAQQFSDYHSELNMSSLELGDSALYFCASSRTGTFSYEQYFGPGTRLTVT.

CDR3 amino acids: CASSASRQGTDTQYF. DNA of the CDR3: TGTGCCAGCAGCGCAAGTCGACAGGGCACAGATACGCAGTATTTT. V usage is TRBV9 and J usage is TRBJ2-3, with D maybe TRBD1 (6 bases). Germline V CDR1 and CDR2: SGDLS, YYNGEE. V was pared by 3 bases and J by 1 base, with 12 bases between. The CDR3 is made up of 15 amino acids.

The chain uses TRBV29-1 and TRBJ2-3; D gene unclear. CDR1 and CDR2 from the germline V gene are SQVTM and ANQGSEA. CDR3 size: 10 residues. The V and J ends lost 4 bases and 10 bases respectively, with 9 bases between them. The CDR3 coding sequence is TGCAGCGTTGGGTTCCAGGCGCAGTATTTT. Translation: CSVGFQAQYF.

This rearrangement joins TRBV5-1 to TRBJ2-1, with D perhaps matching TRBD2 (7 bases). From germline, CDR1 is SGHRS and CDR2 YFSETQ. V was cut by 0 bases and J by 8 bases, with 18 bases left in between. The CDR3 length is 16 residues. DNA of the CDR3: TGCGCCAGCAGCTTGGTCGGGGCGGGAGAGGGGGATGAGCAGTTCTTC. Protein: CASSLVGAGEGDEQFF.

The gene calls are TRBV5-4 and TRBJ2-5; TRBD2 aligns across 9 bases. The CDR3 is made up of 15 amino acids. The germline V gene has CDR1 SGHNT and CDR2 YYREEE (reference sequence). J lost 5 bases, V lost 3 bases, and 8 bases had no gene match. DNA of the CDR3: TGTGCCAGCAGCTCTAGCGGGGCTAGCGAGGAGACCCAGTACTTC. This gives the protein CASSSSGASEETQYF.

This chain uses TRBV18 with TRBJ1-6, with D unresolved. The V gene lost 6 bases and the J gene lost 8 bases, with 14 bases spanning the gap. The CDR3 has 14 residues. Germline values: CDR1 KGHSH, CDR2 LQKENI. The CDR3 spells CASSRDWDDSPLHF. CDR3 nucleotide sequence: TGTGCCAGCTCGCGCGACTGGGATGATTCACCCCTCCACTTT.

The chain couples TRBV18 to TRBJ2-7; D is ambiguous. V was pared by 2 bases and J by 2 bases, with 13 bases between. From germline, CDR1 is KGHSH and CDR2 LQKENI. The CDR3 covers 15 residues. CDR3 nucleotides: TGTGCCAGCTCACCAACGATTCGATACCCCTACGAGCAGTACTTC. Protein product: CASSPTIRYPYEQYF.

The CDR3 sequence is CASSDNRGKGNTEAFF. For the CDR3, the DNA is TGTGCCAGCAGCGATAACAGGGGTAAGGGGAACACTGAAGCTTTCTTT. V usage is TRBV11-2 and J usage is TRBJ1-1; TRBD1 aligns across 7 bases. The V gene end was trimmed by 5 bases and the J gene end by 1 base; junction bases not matched to a gene: 10. CDR1 and CDR2 (germline): SGHAT, FQNNGV. The CDR3 runs 16 residues.

This chain connects TRBV29-1 to TRBJ2-5; 11 bases agree with TRBD2. Unmatched junction bases numbered 7, after V lost 6 bases and J lost 4 bases. The germline CDR1 and CDR2 sequences are SQVTM and ANQGSEA. The CDR3 extends over 14 amino acids. The CDR3 coding sequence is TGCAGCGTAGCCGTTAGCGGGAGGGGAGAGACCCAGTACTTC. This encodes CSVAVSGRGETQYF.

This chain joins TRBV6-1 and TRBJ2-1; TRBD1 agrees at 8 bases. CDR1 is MNHNS, CDR2 SASEGT, per germline. The CDR3 sequence is 13 residues long. V shed 7 bases, J shed 7 bases, and the junction held 6 bases outside the gene matches. The CDR3 nucleotides are TGTGCCAGCACGGACAGGGTAACGAATGAGCAGTTCTTC. As protein: CASTDRVTNEQFF.

The rearrangement uses TRBV29-1 and TRBJ2-1; D may correspond to TRBD1 or TRBD2 (5 bases each). The CDR3 contains 15 residues. CDR1 and CDR2 from the germline V gene are SQVTM and ANQGSEA. Trimming pared 7 bases from V and 0 bases from J, leaving 16 bases between. CDR3 DNA: TGCAGCGGTAGAAAAGGGGCGGGCTCCTACAATGAGCAGTTCTTC. Protein sequence: CSGRKGAGSYNEQFF.

The rearrangement uses TRBV5-1 and TRBJ1-5; 8 positions match TRBD1. From germline, CDR1 is SGHRS and CDR2 YFSETQ. With 4 bases clipped from V and 4 bases from J, the junction kept 7 bases outside the gene matches. CDR3 length equals 15 residues. The CDR3 DNA reads as TGCGCCAGCAGCCCTAAGGGACAGGAAAATCAGCCCCAGCATTTT. This codes for CASSPKGQENQPQHF. Together with reference TRBV5-1 and TRBJ1-5, the CDR3 gives the full variable domain: KAGVTQTPRYLIKTRGQQVTLSCSPISGHRSVSWYQQTPGQGLQFLFEYFSETQRNKGNFPGRFSGRQFSNSRSEMNVSTLELGDSALYLCASSPKGQENQPQHFGDGTRLSIL.

This rearrangement joins TRBV7-3 to TRBJ2-5; 10 nucleotides agree with TRBD1. The CDR3 consists of 15 residues. Germline V gene data show CDR1 as SGHTA and CDR2 as FQGTGA. With 5 bases clipped from V and 4 bases from J, the junction kept 7 bases outside the gene matches. This chain's CDR3 is CASSPRTGGGETQYF. For the CDR3, the DNA is TGTGCCAGCAGCCCACGGACAGGGGGAGGAGAGACCCAGTACTTC.

The chain carries TRBV6-5 and TRBJ2-7, with D possibly being TRBD1 (6 bases). This CDR3 is built from 14 residues. Germline V gives CDR1 MNHEY, CDR2 SVGAGI. Deletions cut 2 bases from V and 2 bases from J, with 10 bases between. DNA for the CDR3: TGTGCCAGCAGTTACGTACAGGGCCCCTACGAGCAGTACTTC. This codes for CASSYVQGPYEQYF.

CDR3 residues: CASSLAAGDGYNEQFF. DNA for the CDR3: TGTGCCAGCAGCCTGGCAGCGGGAGATGGGTACAATGAGCAGTTCTTC. The V and J genes are TRBV7-6 and TRBJ2-1; the match to TRBD2 covers 8 bases. CDR3 length: 16 residues. CDR1 and CDR2 from the germline V gene are SGHVS and FNYEAQ. V dropped 5 bases and J dropped 4; count of bases not matched to a gene: 10.

The genes are TRBV5-4 and TRBJ2-5; D not certain. The CDR3 consists of 16 residues. Germline V gene lookup returns CDR1 SGHNT and CDR2 YYREEE (reference sequence). The V end lost 0 bases, the J end lost 6 bases, and 18 bases lay between the germline ends. The CDR3 loop is CASSLDFGQVEKTQYF. As DNA, the CDR3 is TGTGCCAGCAGCTTGGATTTCGGTCAGGTCGAAAAGACCCAGTACTTC.

The V gene is TRBV5-1, the J gene TRBJ1-1, with 9 positions matching TRBD1. The germline V gene encodes CDR1 SGHRS and CDR2 YFSETQ. V was clipped by 0 bases and J by 6 bases; unmatched bases: 3. This CDR3 is built from 14 residues. The CDR3 is CASSLGTGVPEAFF. The CDR3 coding sequence is TGCGCCAGCAGCTTGGGGACAGGGGTCCCTGAAGCTTTCTTT.

This clone showed up just once. CDR3 amino acids: CASSEAGLAGGSYNEQFF. As DNA, the CDR3 is TGTGCCAGCAGTGAAGCGGGACTAGCGGGGGGCTCCTACAATGAGCAGTTCTTC. J is TRBJ2-1 and V is TRBV2; 15 nucleotides line up with TRBD2. Germline V gene lookup returns CDR1 SNHLY and CDR2 FYNNEI. J gave up 0 bases and V 0 bases, and 0 bases lay outside the gene matches. CDR3 length: 18 residues.

This rearrangement joins TRBV5-1 to TRBJ2-5; D is unresolved. V was clipped by 2 bases and J by 2 bases, with 1 base between them. Germline V CDR1 and CDR2: SGHRS, YFSETQ. This CDR3 comprises 11 residues. The CDR3 sequence is CASSFQETQYF. In DNA, the CDR3 is TGCGCCAGCAGCTTTCAAGAGACCCAGTACTTC.

In this sample, this clone turned up once. This rearrangement joins TRBV9 to TRBJ1-4; D is ambiguous. The CDR3 runs to 15 residues. Deletions cut 0 bases from V and 7 bases from J, with 13 bases between. Germline assignment: CDR1 SGDLS and CDR2 YYNGEE. CDR3: CASSVGGLIAEKLFF. In DNA, the CDR3 is TGTGCCAGCAGCGTAGGAGGGCTTATAGCTGAAAAACTGTTTTTT.

The chain couples TRBV5-3 to TRBJ1-1, with D possibly matching TRBD1 (5 bases). TRBV5-3 is an open reading frame whose function is uncertain. Trimming stripped 4 bases from V and 3 bases from J, with 28 bases between. The CDR3 has 19 residues. The CDR3 DNA is TGTGCCAGAAGCCACTACAAGGAGACAGCCCCTGTTCGGGACACTGAAGCTTTCTTT. Amino acid sequence: CARSHYKETAPVRDTEAFF.

This rearrangement joins TRBV5-6 to TRBJ2-7; D remains unclear. V lost 0 bases to trimming and J lost 1 base, with 2 bases between them. The CDR3 totals 12 residues. Germline V gene data show CDR1 as SGHDT and CDR2 as YYEEEE. The CDR3 nucleotides read TGTGCCAGCAGCTTGGAGTCCTACGAGCAGTACTTC. Its translation: CASSLESYEQYF.